The clone carrying this T cell receptor (beta chain) was picked up one time. Trimming took off 3 bases at V and 6 bases at J, with 15 bases between the two ends. There are 14 residues in the CDR3. Germline assignment: CDR1 SGHNT and CDR2 YYREEE (reference sequence). Produced via immunoSEQ multiplex PCR; TCRdb's table is partial and in-frame only. The sample contains just under 150,000 clones, about 91% of which appear only once. These data originate in a study of control samples from healthy donors and cancer patients. J is TRBJ1-1 and V is TRBV5-4, with D tentatively TRBD1 (5 bases). The receptor was isolated from a young man in good health. Input material: blood. The CDR3 DNA is TGTGCCAGCAGCTCCTACCCAGGGTCCCCTGAAGCTTTCTTT. The encoded protein is CASSSYPGSPEAFF.